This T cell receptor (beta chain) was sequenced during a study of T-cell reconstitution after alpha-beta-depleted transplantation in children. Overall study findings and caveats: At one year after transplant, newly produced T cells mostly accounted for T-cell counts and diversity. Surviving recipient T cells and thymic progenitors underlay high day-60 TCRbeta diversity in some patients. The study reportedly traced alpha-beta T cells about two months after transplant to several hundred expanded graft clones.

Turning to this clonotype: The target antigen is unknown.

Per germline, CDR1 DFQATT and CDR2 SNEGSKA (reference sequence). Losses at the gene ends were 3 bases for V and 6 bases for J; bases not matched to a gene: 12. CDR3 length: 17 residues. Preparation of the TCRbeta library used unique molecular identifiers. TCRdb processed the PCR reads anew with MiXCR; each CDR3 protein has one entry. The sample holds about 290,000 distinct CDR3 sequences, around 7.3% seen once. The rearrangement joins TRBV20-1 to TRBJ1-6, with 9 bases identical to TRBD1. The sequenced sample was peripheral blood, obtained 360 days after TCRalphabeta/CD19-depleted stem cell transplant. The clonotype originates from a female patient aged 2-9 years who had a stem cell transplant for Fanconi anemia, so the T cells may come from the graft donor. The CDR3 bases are TGCAGTGCTAGTTACCGAGACAGGGGGTTCGGTAATTCACCCCTCCACTTT. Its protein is CSASYRDRGFGNSPLHF.